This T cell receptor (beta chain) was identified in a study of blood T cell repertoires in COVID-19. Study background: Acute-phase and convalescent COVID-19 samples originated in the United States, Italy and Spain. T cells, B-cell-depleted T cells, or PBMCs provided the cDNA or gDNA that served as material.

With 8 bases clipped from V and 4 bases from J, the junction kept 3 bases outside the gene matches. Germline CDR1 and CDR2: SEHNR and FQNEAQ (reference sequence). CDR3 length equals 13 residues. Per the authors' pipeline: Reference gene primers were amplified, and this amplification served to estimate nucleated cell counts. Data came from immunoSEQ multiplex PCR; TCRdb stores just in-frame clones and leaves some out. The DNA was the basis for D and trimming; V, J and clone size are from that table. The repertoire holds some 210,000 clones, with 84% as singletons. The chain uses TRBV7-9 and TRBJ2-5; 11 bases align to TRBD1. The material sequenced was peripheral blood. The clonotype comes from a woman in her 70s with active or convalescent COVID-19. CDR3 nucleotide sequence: TGTGCCAGCTCTGGGACAGGGGGAGAGACCCAGTACTTC. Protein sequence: CASSGTGGETQYF. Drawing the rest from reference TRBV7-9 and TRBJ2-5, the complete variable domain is DTGVSQNPRHKITKRGQNVTFRCDPISEHNRLYWYRQTLGQGPEFLTYFQNEAQLEKSRLLSDRFSAERPKGSFSTLEIQRTEQGDSAMYLCASSGTGGETQYFGPGTRLLVL.